These 8 T cell receptor beta chains share one sample of origin, sequenced in a study of cytomegalovirus exposure and HLA in healthy donors. A multiplex PCR was run with 60 Vbeta primers and 13 Jbeta primers. Sequencing was performed with immunoSEQ multiplex PCR; in TCRdb, only in-frame clones are kept and a portion is missing. Of 140,000 or so clones listed, approximately 67% were seen once; the top ten hold around 6%. Sample: PBMCs. Receptors originate from a woman aged 55-70 years in good health and CMV-seronegative.

The chain employs TRBV6-5 and TRBJ1-1; D perhaps matches TRBD1 (6 bases). Per germline, CDR1 MNHEY and CDR2 SVGAGI. The CDR3 runs 13 residues. Trimming removed 5 bases at V and 9 bases at J, with 16 bases between. The CDR3 coding sequence is TGTGCCAGCAGTGAAGGCAGGGGTGGAAAAGCTTTCTTT. As protein: CASSEGRGGKAFF.

The V gene is TRBV18, the J gene TRBJ1-2; D might be TRBD1 (6 bases). Germline V gene data show CDR1 as KGHSH and CDR2 as LQKENI. The CDR3 runs to 17 residues. The ends were cut back, 3 bases at V and 0 bases at J, with 17 bases in the middle. In nucleotides, the CDR3 is TGTGCCAGCTCACCTCCTAGACAGGTTCCAACTAACTATGGCTACACCTTC. Translated, it gives CASSPPRQVPTNYGYTF.

With respect to this clone: In the same sample, other DNA sequences code for this CDR3. The rearrangement joins TRBV28 to TRBJ1-2, with 11 bases fitting TRBD1. The trim removed 6 bases at V and 8 bases at J, leaving 5 bases unmatched. This CDR3 has 13 amino acids. The germline V gene encodes CDR1 MDHEN and CDR2 SYDVKM. CDR3 nucleotide sequence: TGTGCCAGCAGCACCGGGACAGGGGGAGGCTACACCTTC. Its translation: CASSTGTGGGYTF.

The V call is TRBV2, the J call TRBJ1-5; unclear D gene. Germline-derived CDR1 and CDR2 are SNHLY and FYNNEI. Between the trimmed V and J ends, which lost 6 bases and 0 bases, there was a span of 9 bases. The CDR3 runs to 14 residues. The chain's CDR3 is CASSKTSSNQPQHF. The DNA of the CDR3 is TGTGCCAGCAGCAAAACAAGTAGCAATCAGCCCCAGCATTTT.

CDR3 in DNA: TGTGCCAGCAGCTTAGGGACAGACGCCGGGGAGCTGTTTTTT. This codes for CASSLGTDAGELFF. The J gene is TRBJ2-2, the V gene TRBV7-2; D might be TRBD1 (6 bases). Germline CDR1 and CDR2: SGHTA and FQGNSA. The CDR3 consists of 14 residues. V gave up 1 base and J gave up 6 bases, with 9 bases separating them.

The chain recombines TRBV7-9 with TRBJ2-3; 7 bases fit TRBD2. Germline values: CDR1 SEHNR, CDR2 FQNEAQ (reference sequence). The V gene end was trimmed by 5 bases and the J gene end by 2 bases; junction bases not matched to a gene: 4. The CDR3 contains 14 residues. In DNA, the CDR3 is TGTGCCAGCAGCCGTAGGGACTACACAGATACGCAGTATTTT. This codes for CASSRRDYTDTQYF.

This chain joins TRBV5-1 and TRBJ2-1; the D gene is possibly TRBD2 (5 bases). V was trimmed by 2 bases and J by 0 bases, leaving 18 bases between them. Germline-derived CDR1 and CDR2 are SGHRS and YFSETQ. The CDR3 has 18 residues. CDR3 nucleotide sequence: TGCGCCAGCAGCTTAGGGCTAGCTCCGATACTCTCCTACAATGAGCAGTTCTTC. It specifies CASSLGLAPILSYNEQFF.

V gene TRBV5-1 combines with J gene TRBJ1-3; the D gene is possibly TRBD1 (5 bases). The CDR3 is made up of 16 amino acids. Between the trimmed V and J ends, which lost 0 bases and 4 bases, there was a span of 14 bases. Germline CDR1 SGHRS, CDR2 YFSETQ. The CDR3 is CASSLEAGLIGNTIYF. The CDR3 DNA follows: TGCGCCAGCAGCTTGGAAGCAGGGTTGATAGGAAACACCATATATTTT.